This TCR beta chain is drawn from a study of CD8 T cells in ankylosing spondylitis. Study results and caveats: Researchers report that disease-linked clones proved CD8+ and relatively rare in peripheral blood.

Germline CDR1 and CDR2: MNHNS and SASEGT. CDR3 length: 15 amino acids. TCRdb ran MiXCR on the 5' RACE reads and lists one entry per CDR3 protein. The repertoire holds about 220,000 distinct CDR3 sequences, with 20% to 30% as singletons. As regards this clonotype: The antigen is undetermined. At one end the junction does not follow the germline gene, possibly because of a read error.

The origin of this receptor is a male donor with ankylosing spondylitis or in good health (not recorded which). The sequencing sample was made of blood, either unsorted or a sorted T cell fraction (not recorded which). The V call is TRBV6-1, the J call TRBJ1-2, with TRBD1 as a possible D gene (5 bases). Here the CDR3 reads CASSERVGGVGGSTF. The CDR3 region has the DNA TGTGCCAGCAGTGAACGGGTTGGGGGAGTTGGTGGCTCCACCTTC.